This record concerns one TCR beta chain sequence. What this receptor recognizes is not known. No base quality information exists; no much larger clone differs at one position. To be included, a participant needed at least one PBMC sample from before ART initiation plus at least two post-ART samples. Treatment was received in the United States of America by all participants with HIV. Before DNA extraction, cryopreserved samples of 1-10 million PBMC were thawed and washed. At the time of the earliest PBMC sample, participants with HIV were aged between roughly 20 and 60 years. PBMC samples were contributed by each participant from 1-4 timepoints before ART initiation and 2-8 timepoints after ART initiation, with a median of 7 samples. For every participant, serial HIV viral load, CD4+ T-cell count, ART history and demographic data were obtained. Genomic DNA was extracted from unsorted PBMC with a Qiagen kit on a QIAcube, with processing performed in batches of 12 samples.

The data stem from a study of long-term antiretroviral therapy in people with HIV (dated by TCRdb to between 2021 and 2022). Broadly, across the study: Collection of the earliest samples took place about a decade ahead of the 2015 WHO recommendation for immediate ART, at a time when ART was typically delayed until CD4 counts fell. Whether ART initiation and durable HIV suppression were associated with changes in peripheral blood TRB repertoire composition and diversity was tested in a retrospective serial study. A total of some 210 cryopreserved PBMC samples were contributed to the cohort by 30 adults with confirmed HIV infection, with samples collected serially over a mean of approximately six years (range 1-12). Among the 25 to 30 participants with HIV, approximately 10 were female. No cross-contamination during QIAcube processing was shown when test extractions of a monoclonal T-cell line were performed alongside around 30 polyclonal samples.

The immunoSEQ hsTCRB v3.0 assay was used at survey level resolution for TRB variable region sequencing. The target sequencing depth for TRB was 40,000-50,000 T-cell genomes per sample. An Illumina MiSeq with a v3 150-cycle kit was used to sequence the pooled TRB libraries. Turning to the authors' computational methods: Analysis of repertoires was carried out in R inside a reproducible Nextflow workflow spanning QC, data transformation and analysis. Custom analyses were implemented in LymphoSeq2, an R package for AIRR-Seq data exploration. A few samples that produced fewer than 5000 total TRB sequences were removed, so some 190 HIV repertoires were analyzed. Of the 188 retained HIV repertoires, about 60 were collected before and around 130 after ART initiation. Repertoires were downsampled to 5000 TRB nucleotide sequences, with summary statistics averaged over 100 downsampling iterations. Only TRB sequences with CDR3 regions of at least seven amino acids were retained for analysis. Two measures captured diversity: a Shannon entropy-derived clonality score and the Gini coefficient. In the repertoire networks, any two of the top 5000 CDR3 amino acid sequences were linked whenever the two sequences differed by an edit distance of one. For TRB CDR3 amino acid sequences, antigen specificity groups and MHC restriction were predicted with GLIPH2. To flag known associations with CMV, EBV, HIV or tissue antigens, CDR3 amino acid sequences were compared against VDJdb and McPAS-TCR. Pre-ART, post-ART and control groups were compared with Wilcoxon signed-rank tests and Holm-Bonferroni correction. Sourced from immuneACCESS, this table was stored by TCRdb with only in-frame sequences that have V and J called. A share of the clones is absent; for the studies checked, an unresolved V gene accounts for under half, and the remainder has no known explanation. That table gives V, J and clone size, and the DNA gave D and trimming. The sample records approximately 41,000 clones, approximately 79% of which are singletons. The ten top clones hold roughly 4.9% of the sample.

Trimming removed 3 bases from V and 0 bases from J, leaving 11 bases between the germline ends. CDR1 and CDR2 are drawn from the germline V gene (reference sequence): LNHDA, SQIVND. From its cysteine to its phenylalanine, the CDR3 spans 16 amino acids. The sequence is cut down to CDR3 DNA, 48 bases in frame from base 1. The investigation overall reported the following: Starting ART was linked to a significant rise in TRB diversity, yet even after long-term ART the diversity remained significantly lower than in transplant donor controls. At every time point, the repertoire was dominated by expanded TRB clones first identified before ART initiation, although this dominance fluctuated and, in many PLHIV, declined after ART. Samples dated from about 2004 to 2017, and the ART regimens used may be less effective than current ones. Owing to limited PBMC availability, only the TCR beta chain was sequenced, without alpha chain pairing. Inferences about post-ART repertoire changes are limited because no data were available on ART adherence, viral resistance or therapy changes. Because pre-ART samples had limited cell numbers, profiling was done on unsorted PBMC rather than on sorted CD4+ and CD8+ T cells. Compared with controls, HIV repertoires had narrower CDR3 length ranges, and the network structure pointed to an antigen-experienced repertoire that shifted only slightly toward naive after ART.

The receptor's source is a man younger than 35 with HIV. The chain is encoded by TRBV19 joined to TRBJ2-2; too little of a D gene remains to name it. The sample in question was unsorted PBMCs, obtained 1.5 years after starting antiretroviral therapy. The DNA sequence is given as TGTGCCAGTAGTATTACGCAGGCCGCGAACACCGGGGAGCTGTTTTTT. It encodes CASSITQAANTGELFF.